This passage covers 8 T cell receptor beta chains from one sample sequenced in a study of blood T cell repertoires in COVID-19. TCRdb keeps only in-frame clones here, not all; method: immunoSEQ multiplex PCR. This sample has about 140,000 clones; approximately 88% occur once, and the top ten carry approximately 5%. Sequencing was performed on peripheral blood. These receptors were obtained from a human donor in a cohort sampled during active COVID-19.

The chain recombines TRBV7-9 with TRBJ2-5; 8 bases map to TRBD1. The V and J ends lost 4 bases and 14 bases, in that order; junction bases with no gene match: 18. The germline V gene has CDR1 SEHNR and CDR2 FQNEAQ (reference sequence). The CDR3 length is 15 residues. The CDR3 loop reads CASSSGGTGGARKYF. CDR3 bases: TGTGCCAGCAGCTCTGGGGGGACAGGAGGTGCCCGAAAATACTTC. The full variable domain, its missing parts supplied by reference TRBV7-9 and TRBJ2-5, is DTGVSQNPRHKITKRGQNVTFRCDPISEHNRLYWYRQTLGQGPEFLTYFQNEAQLEKSRLLSDRFSAERPKGSFSTLEIQRTEQGDSAMYLCASSSGGTGGARKYFGPGTRLLVL.

The rearrangement links TRBV3-1 (or the pseudogene TRBV3-2) to TRBJ2-1; 8 bases are shared with TRBD2. V lost 0 bases to trimming and J lost 11 bases; unmatched junction nucleotides: 12. The CDR3 totals 16 residues. The germline V gene encodes CDR1 LGHDT and CDR2 YNNKEL (reference sequence). The CDR3 DNA sequence: TGTGCCAGCAGCCAAGATTGGGGCGGGGGGACGTCCAAGCAGTTCTTC. Protein sequence: CASSQDWGGGTSKQFF.

The chain joins TRBV6-5 to TRBJ1-5, with 9 bases identical to TRBD1. V lost 7 bases to trimming and J lost 6 bases; unmatched junction nucleotides: 7. Germline V gives CDR1 MNHEY, CDR2 SVGAGI. There are 14 residues in the CDR3. Written as DNA, the CDR3 is TGTGCCAGCACCGTAAGGACAGGGGTTCAGCCCCAGCATTTT. Translated, it gives CASTVRTGVQPQHF.

CDR3 in amino acids: CASSYLGGSVSYNEQFF. The CDR3 nucleotides read TGTGCCAGCAGCTACCTTGGGGGGTCAGTATCCTACAATGAGCAGTTCTTC. The chain couples TRBV11-2 to TRBJ2-1; the D gene is possibly TRBD2 (6 bases). V shed 4 bases and J shed 1 base, with 17 bases lying between them. The CDR3 is 17 amino acids. Germline CDR1 SGHAT, CDR2 FQNNGV.

CDR3 sequence reads: CSALRDSLYGYTF. The CDR3 nucleotides are TGCAGCGCACTACGGGACAGCCTATATGGCTACACCTTC. The chain joins TRBV29-1 to TRBJ1-2, with 7 bases lining up with TRBD1. Losses at the gene ends were 7 bases for V and 5 bases for J; bases not matched to a gene: 10. The CDR3 covers 13 residues. From germline, CDR1 is SQVTM and CDR2 ANQGSEA.

The V call is TRBV19, the J call TRBJ2-1; 7 positions match TRBD1. Trimming at V came to 7 bases and at J to 8 bases, leaving 11 bases not matched to a gene. Germline V gene lookup returns CDR1 LNHDA and CDR2 SQIVND (reference sequence). The CDR3 has 14 residues. CDR3 in amino acids: CASNNRQGVDEQFF. The CDR3 DNA is TGTGCCAGTAACAATAGACAGGGTGTGGATGAGCAGTTCTTC.

The J gene is TRBJ1-1, the V gene TRBV3-1 (or the pseudogene TRBV3-2); TRBD1 agrees at 10 bases. The trim removed 4 bases at V and 5 bases at J, leaving 4 bases unmatched. The CDR3 covers 14 residues. Germline V gives CDR1 LGHDT, CDR2 YNNKEL (reference sequence). CDR3 bases: TGTGCCAGCAGCCCCGGGACAGGGGAGACTGAAGCTTTCTTT. Protein product: CASSPGTGETEAFF.

The CDR3 DNA sequence: TGTGCCAGCAGCGAGGAGAGCTCTGGGGCCAACGTCCTGACTTTC. It is translated as CASSEESSGANVLTF. The rearrangement uses TRBV6-4 and TRBJ2-6; D remains ambiguous. This CDR3 contains 15 residues. Germline V lookup: CDR1 MRHNA, CDR2 SNTAGT. V dropped 6 bases and J dropped 0 bases, with 9 bases sitting between them.